This T cell receptor beta chain was identified in a study of human T cells and chemical hapten exposure. Overall study findings and caveats: Patch test scores rose with PT1 expanded TCR counts, a positive correlation.

Authors' data handling: Sample TCR totals centred on a median of around 93,000, ranging roughly 20,000 to 750,000. TCRdb recomputed calls from the RACE reads with MiXCR, one row per CDR3 protein. These V and J calls originate from TCRdb's pipeline instead of the authors' own analysis. The table has roughly 380,000 distinct CDR3 sequences, 4.5% to 5.5% seen once. This clonotype has a count of ten or more. Its antigen is unidentified. Regarding time point: pre-sensitization, week 0. The treatment was: therapeutic diphenylcyclopropenone sensitization with weekly scalp DPC. Trimming took 4 bases from V and 2 from J; bases not matched to a gene: 11. This CDR3 has 17 residues. Germline loops: CDR1 LGHDT, CDR2 YNNKEL (reference sequence).

This sample comprised whole blood, obtained in connection with sensitization to the hapten diphenylcyclopropenone (DPC). The chain combines TRBV3-1 with TRBJ2-7; TRBD2 agrees at 10 bases. This TCR derives from a woman in her forties or fifties with alopecia areata. Some clones in this sample may be carry-over from other donors' samples. This chain's CDR3 is CASSLSGLARSPYEQYF. CDR3 nucleotides: TGTGCCAGCAGCCTATCGGGACTAGCGAGATCCCCCTACGAGCAGTACTTC.